This T cell receptor (beta chain) was recorded in a study of blood T cell repertoires in COVID-19 (dated by TCRdb to about 2020). Study-level background: Collaborator samples came from the United States, Italy and Spain and covered acute and convalescent phases of COVID-19. The material from the prospective study consisted of cDNA or gDNA derived from T cells, B-cell-depleted T cells, or PBMCs. Deeply sampled blood TCRbeta repertoires from subjects exposed to, actively infected with, or recovered from COVID-19 were included in the dataset. The repertoires were made available in a free public database intended to serve as a resource for research on the immune response to SARS-CoV-2. The samples were drawn from the first 160 participants of the ongoing ImmuneRACE study and from 1,254 subjects provided by 6 global collaborators. A de-identified subject ID, COVID-19 status, age in years and sex were almost always included in the sample metadata. HLA class I and class II types, where available, came from metadata supplied by the sample provider rather than from assay-based typing. What the study reported, not specific to this receptor: How much clinical and demographic metadata was included differed by source and by participant, and the metadata was provided uncurated.

Enrolling through a virtual design, the prospective study's participants ranged in age from roughly 18 to 90 years and lived across some 22 United States geographic areas. In the prospective study, participants were assigned to cohorts based on the clinical history participants reported in a screening survey and a study questionnaire. In the prospective study, mobile phlebotomists collected whole blood, serum and a nasopharyngeal or oropharyngeal swab from each participant. Over an approximately 2-month period, participants in the prospective study had the option of providing additional blood draws and questionnaires. Prospective study blood samples were shipped either frozen or at room temperature before DNA extraction. About this clone itself: It lacks a known antigen. No qualities accompany the bases; no much larger clone lies one base away.

The immunoSEQ Assay, a bias-controlled multiplex PCR, was used to amplify TCRbeta CDR3 regions from genomic DNA. In the original analysis: Nucleated cell counts per sample were estimated from amplification of reference gene primers within the assay. To quantify the absolute abundance of each unique TCRbeta CDR3 rearrangement, sequence reads were collapsed and filtered. Productive Simpson clonality was computed per sample as the square root of Simpson's diversity index over productive rearrangements. Sourced from immuneACCESS, this table was stored by TCRdb with only in-frame sequences that have V and J called. A share of the clones is absent; for the studies checked, an unresolved V gene accounts for under half, and the remainder has no known explanation. The V and J calls and clone size are taken from that table; D and trimming were inferred from the DNA. This sample has a few hundred thousand clones in its table, and about 86% of those were observed once. Clones ranked in the top ten supply 3.5% to 4% of the sample.

The receptor's source is a woman in her thirties or forties with acute COVID-19. The sequencing sample was made of PBMCs or T cells enriched from blood (not recorded which).

The bases read TGTGCCAGCAGCTTAGGGGAGCGGAGCACAGATACGCAGTATTTT. Its translation is CASSLGERSTDTQYF. The chain uses TRBV7-9 and TRBJ2-3; a tentative D match to TRBD2 spans 5 bases. The CDR3 holds 15 amino acids from the cysteine to the phenylalanine. The read is trimmed to its CDR3 DNA, 45 bases read in frame from base 1. Reading the germline V gene (reference sequence) gives CDR1 SEHNR and CDR2 FQNEAQ. The V and J ends are trimmed by 1 base and 0 bases, leaving 8 bases between them.